This TCR beta chain came from a study of CD8+ T cells in alopecia areata. The study's findings and limits: Lesional scalp, especially alopecia totalis/universalis, showed higher clonality than normal scalp.

The V and J ends lost 2 bases and 4 bases respectively, with 2 bases between them. Germline CDR1 MNHEY, CDR2 SVGAGI. The CDR3 runs 12 residues. By frequency in the sample, this clone is medium-sized. Its antigen is not identified. Other DNA sequences of this sample code for an identical CDR3. The authors extracted RNA and reverse transcribed it into cDNA as the sequencing template. Method: immunoSEQ multiplex PCR; TCRdb's copy keeps in-frame clones and lacks some. The sample contains 65,000 to 70,000 clones, roughly 57% of which appear only once. The chain couples TRBV6-5 to TRBJ2-2; D remains ambiguous. The sequencing used CD8+ T cells sorted from blood, collected at week 0. This clonotype was sampled from a human donor with alopecia areata. CDR3 nucleotide sequence: TGTGCCAGCAGTTACCCCACCGGGGAGCTGTTTTTT. It specifies CASSYPTGELFF.